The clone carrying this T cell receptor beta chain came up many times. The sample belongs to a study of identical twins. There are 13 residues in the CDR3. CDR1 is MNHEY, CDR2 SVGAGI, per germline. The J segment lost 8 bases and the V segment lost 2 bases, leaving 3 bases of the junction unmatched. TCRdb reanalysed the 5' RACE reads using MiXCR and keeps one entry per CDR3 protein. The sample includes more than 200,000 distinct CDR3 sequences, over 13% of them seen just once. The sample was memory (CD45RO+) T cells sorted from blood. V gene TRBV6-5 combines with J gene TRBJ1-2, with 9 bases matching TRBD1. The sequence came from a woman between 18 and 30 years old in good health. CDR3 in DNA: TGTGCCAGCAGTTACGGGACAGGGCAAGGCTACACCTTC. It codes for CASSYGTGQGYTF.